This TCR beta chain derives from a study of T cells in Graves' hyperthyroidism and ophthalmopathy (dated by TCRdb to about 2019). About the investigation overall: TCR V-J signatures able to tell the groups apart were searched for in a discovery cohort of some 97 patients, of whom roughly 42 had Graves' ophthalmopathy and roughly 58 had stable Graves' hyperthyroidism. Prospective prediction of ophthalmopathy was tested in an independent validation cohort consisting of some 18 hyperthyroidism patients and approximately 16 patients who later progressed to ophthalmopathy. The approximately 100 discovery patients were randomly divided into training and test sets at a 7:3 ratio. The study also compared thyroid tissue and blood T-cell repertoires from five or six Graves' hyperthyroidism patients. After sampling, hyperthyroidism patients received methimazole starting at 30 mg daily, and ophthalmopathy patients received high-dose intravenous methylprednisolone. TCR Vbeta CDR3 sequencing of 120 to 150 peripheral blood samples (approximately 44 ophthalmopathy, about 75 hyperthyroidism and approximately 17 progressor patients) is reported in the paper.

This clonotype came up many times. Its antigen remains unidentified. Base qualities are not recorded, but no much larger clone differs from it by a single base. The TCR beta CDR3 regions were amplified from RNA transcripts. For the first round of RT-PCR on the TCR CDR3, the HTBI primer set was used together with the Qiagen OneStep RT-PCR kit. Libraries were constructed in a second round of multiplex PCR, after which size selection and purification were performed. The libraries were sequenced on an Illumina HiSeq2000 using paired-end 100 bp reads. As for the authors' bioinformatics: SOAPnuke was used to process the raw data, removing reads that contained adapters or uncalled bases, had a mean Phred below 15, or lacked an exact match to the constant primer or identifier. COPE v1.2.5 was used to merge high-quality paired reads, and clonotypes were defined as unique nucleotide sequences. MiTCR v1.1 was used to align the clonotypes against IMGT TRBV, TRBD and TRBJ reference segments. The analysis included only V-J combinations with a frequency above 0.0001, which together covered more than 99% of the repertoires. The TCS score was defined as F50 (clonal expansion) divided by E x V (chaos), with BLOSUM62-based TCRdist calculated between CDR3 peptides within each V-J. Welch's t-statistics and random forest reduced fewer than 550 V-J features to 13, which were used in a naive Bayes classifier (R e1071). The Morisita-Horn index was used to measure how similar the thyroid and blood repertoires were. In TCRdb, the public reads were trimmed at Q25 with fastp and aligned with MiXCR, with productive beta chains retained. Each CDR3 protein gets just one entry, which takes the most common genes and DNA from the rows behind it. The V and J calls and clone size are TCRdb's, not the authors'. For this sample the table gives 550,000 to 700,000 distinct CDR3 sequences, of which more than 45% were detected only once. The ten largest clones add up to over 15% of the sample.

The full study reports these points: Sample size was not statistically predetermined, and blinding of investigators to group allocation was not performed. Most expanded thyroid clonotypes (frequency above 0.001) were also found in blood, which suggests that blood repertoires may mirror thyroid immune responses. A model built on a 13 V-J signature distinguished ophthalmopathy from stable hyperthyroidism, reaching about 88% sensitivity and around 81% specificity in cross-validation and 80%/75% in testing. In validation, progression to ophthalmopathy was predicted by the model with nearly 71% sensitivity and roughly 76% specificity, a median of 6.5 months before onset.

Patients with uncontrolled infections, other autoimmune diseases, pregnancy or lactation were excluded. Diagnoses were based on clinical symptoms, serum thyroxine and TRAb, thyroid ultrasound and orbital computed tomography. Total RNA was extracted with Trizol reagent, and quality was checked on an Agilent 2100 Bioanalyzer. The CDR3 holds 14 amino acids from the cysteine to the phenylalanine. Only the CDR3 region is kept as DNA, spanning 42 bases read in frame from base 1. Deletion took 3 bases off V and 6 bases off J, with a span of 12 bases between the germline ends. The germline V gene encodes CDR1 MGHDK and CDR2 SYGVNS.

The sequence is built from TRBV25-1 and TRBJ1-3, with no D gene named confidently. This receptor was identified in an adult woman with Graves' disease, either hyperthyroidism or ophthalmopathy (not recorded which). Sequences were obtained from peripheral blood or thyroid tissue (not recorded which). CDR3 protein: CASSDMDGENTIYF. The DNA reads TGTGCCAGCAGTGATATGGACGGAGAAAACACCATATATTTT.